Below, 26 T cell receptor beta chains from the same sample are listed, as sequenced in a study of blood T cells in healthy people across ages. Next came a second PCR, run for about 6 to 11 cycles, which used a sample-barcoded 5' primer along with a J-beta primer mix. TCRdb re-analysed the 5' RACE reads in MiXCR, keeping a single row per CDR3 protein. The sample lists about 580,000 distinct CDR3 sequences, around 48% seen once, with around 25% in the top ten. Sample: blood. The receptors originated from a man at least 80 years old in good health.

V is TRBV29-1 and J is TRBJ1-4; D perhaps matches TRBD1 (5 bases). Trimming took 7 bases from V and 7 from J, leaving 16 bases between them. The CDR3 runs 13 residues. From germline, CDR1 is SQVTM and CDR2 ANQGSEA. The CDR3 nucleotides are TGCAGCGCCGCCGGGACCCCCCGTGAAAAACTGTTTTTT. Encoded protein: CSAAGTPREKLFF.

The chain is built from TRBV12-3 or TRBV12-4 and TRBJ2-3; the D gene is possibly TRBD1 (6 bases). The CDR3 sequence is 16 residues long. Trimming removed 3 bases at V and 2 bases at J, with 15 bases between. The DNA for the CDR3 is TGTGCCAGCAGTTTTGTAGGGACATACTACACAGATACGCAGTATTTT. Encoded protein: CASSFVGTYYTDTQYF.

The chain is built from TRBV9 and TRBJ2-5; TRBD2 agrees at 10 bases. V was pared by 0 bases and J by 11 bases, with 13 bases of the junction left unmatched. Germline-derived CDR1 and CDR2 are SGDLS and YYNGEE. CDR3 size: 16 residues. The DNA of the CDR3 is TGTGCCAGCAGCGTAGGATCGGGGACTAGCGAGGGTGAGCAGTACTTC. Translating gives CASSVGSGTSEGEQYF. Based on the CDR3 plus reference TRBV9 and TRBJ2-5, the full variable domain is DSGVTQTPKHLITATGQRVTLRCSPRSGDLSVYWYQQSLDQGLQFLIQYYNGEERAKGNILERFSAQQFPDLHSELNLSSLELGDSALYFCASSVGSGTSEGEQYFGPGTRLLVL.

This clonotype was seen at least ten times. The rearrangement links TRBV4-3 to TRBJ2-3; 7 nucleotides line up with TRBD1. The CDR3 is 16 residues long. Germline V gives CDR1 LGHNA, CDR2 YSLEER. Germline trimming cut 1 base from V and 2 bases from J; bases unmatched to any gene: 6. The CDR3 nucleotides are TGCGCCAGCAGCCAAGTCTACAGGGGTATCACAGATACGCAGTATTTT. Protein sequence: CASSQVYRGITDTQYF.

The rearrangement joins TRBV12-3 or TRBV12-4 to TRBJ2-3; D gene uncertain. Trimming stripped 3 bases from V and 2 bases from J, with 9 bases between. CDR3 size: 14 residues. The CDR3 coding sequence is TGTGCCAGCAGTTTGGGATTTGCCACAGATACGCAGTATTTT. Amino acid sequence: CASSLGFATDTQYF.

The chain is built from TRBV3-1 and TRBJ2-1, with 9 nucleotides matching TRBD2. Germline values: CDR1 LGHDT, CDR2 YNNKEL (reference sequence). The length of the CDR3 is 14 residues. Losses at the gene ends were 11 bases for V and 8 bases for J; bases not matched to a gene: 13. This CDR3 is CAPKGASGVDEQFF. In DNA form, the CDR3 reads TGTGCCCCCAAGGGGGCTAGCGGGGTGGATGAGCAGTTCTTC.

On this clonotype: The germline gene is not matched at one end of the junction; a read error may be the cause. The CDR3 protein is CATSEPGQGGGYTF. CDR3 sequence (DNA): TGTGCCACCAGTGAGCCTGGACAGGGAGGTGGCTACACCTTC. This chain uses TRBV10-3 with TRBJ1-2; 8 nucleotides match TRBD1. CDR3 length equals 14 residues. The germline CDR1 and CDR2 sequences are ENHRY and SYGVKD.

This clonotype was found many times. V usage is TRBV10-2 and J usage is TRBJ2-1; D call uncertain. V shed 6 bases and J shed 7 bases, with 7 bases lying between them. This CDR3 has 11 residues. The V gene's germline CDR1 is WSHSY and CDR2 SAAADI. Here the CDR3 DNA reads TGCGCCAGCAGCGCGCATAATGAGCAGTTCTTC. Encoded protein: CASSAHNEQFF.

The J gene is TRBJ2-5, the V gene TRBV7-2; TRBD2 matches at 9 bases. Germline CDR1 and CDR2: SGHTA and FQGNSA. This CDR3 is 16 amino acids long. Trimming at V came to 2 bases and at J to 4 bases, leaving 8 bases not matched to a gene. The CDR3 reads CASSLLAGYSGETQYF. The CDR3 DNA sequence: TGTGCCAGCAGCTTACTAGCGGGGTACTCCGGAGAGACCCAGTACTTC.

The J gene is TRBJ2-1, the V gene TRBV2; D uncertain. The V and J ends lost 6 bases and 5 bases respectively, with 14 bases between them. Looked up from germline, CDR1 is SNHLY and CDR2 is FYNNEI. There are 14 residues in the CDR3. In nucleotides, the CDR3 is TGTGCCAGCAGCGCCGGGTCTCTCAACAATGAGCAGTTCTTC. This codes for CASSAGSLNNEQFF.

V is TRBV9 and J is TRBJ1-5; D gene ambiguous. V lost 5 bases to trimming and J lost 4 bases, with 16 bases between them. CDR3 length: 15 amino acids. Germline lookup yields CDR1 SGDLS and CDR2 YYNGEE. CDR3 in DNA: TGTGCCAGCAGTCTCGAGGGAAACGGTAATCAGCCCCAGCATTTT. Translated: CASSLEGNGNQPQHF.

A note on this clonotype: One junction end disagrees with the germline gene, perhaps due to a read error. The chain has TRBV12-3 or TRBV12-4 and TRBJ2-5, with D tentatively TRBD1 or TRBD2 (5 bases each). The CDR3 contains 13 residues. The CDR3 region is CASRLDAKGEQYF. The CDR3 region has the DNA TGTGCCAGCAGATTAGACGCGAAAGGGGAGCAGTACTTC.

Worth noting for this clonotype: A clone one base away is much larger, so this may be a read error. The chain combines TRBV6-5 with TRBJ2-1, with D possibly being TRBD1 or TRBD2 (5 bases each). There are 15 residues in the CDR3. Germline V gene lookup returns CDR1 MNHEY and CDR2 SVGAGI. The CDR3 protein is CAGSLAGTSTIEQFF. The CDR3 DNA follows: TGTGCCGGCAGTTTGGCCGGGACCAGTACAATTGAGCAGTTCTTC.

The V call is TRBV14, the J call TRBJ2-1; D not resolved. Deletions cut 3 bases from V and 0 bases from J, with 6 bases between. The CDR3 length is 14 residues. Germline V gene sequence: CDR1 SGHDN, CDR2 FVKESK. CDR3 residues: CASSQGYSYNEQFF. Here the CDR3 DNA reads TGTGCCAGCAGCCAGGGGTACTCCTACAATGAGCAGTTCTTC.

V gene TRBV20-1 combines with J gene TRBJ1-4; 7 bases match TRBD1. Germline V gene lookup returns CDR1 DFQATT and CDR2 SNEGSKA (reference sequence). Trimming removed 5 bases from V and 8 bases from J; junction bases left unmatched: 2. The CDR3 is 11 residues long. The CDR3 protein is CSAGDREKLFF. DNA of the CDR3: TGCAGTGCTGGGGACAGAGAAAAACTGTTTTTT.

V gene TRBV28 combines with J gene TRBJ2-3; TRBD2 aligns across 8 bases. With V trimmed by 1 base and J by 2 bases, 8 bases remained unmatched. Germline CDR1 MDHEN, CDR2 SYDVKM. This CDR3 spans 17 amino acids. This CDR3 reads CASSLSGTSGTTDTQYF. The CDR3 coding sequence is TGTGCCAGCAGTTTATCCGGGACTAGTGGGACCACAGATACGCAGTATTTT.

The chain recombines TRBV20-1 with TRBJ1-1; D unresolved. With 0 bases removed from V and 3 bases from J, the gap between germline ends came to 8 bases. The CDR3 is made up of 13 amino acids. Germline V CDR1 and CDR2: DFQATT, SNEGSKA (reference sequence). The CDR3 nucleotides read TGCAGTGCTAGAGATGGTACAGACACTGAAGCTTTCTTT. It yields the protein CSARDGTDTEAFF.

The chain couples TRBV20-1 to TRBJ2-7, with 8 positions matching TRBD2. The CDR3 is made up of 11 amino acids. Trimming removed 7 bases from V and 5 bases from J; junction bases left unmatched: 4. The germline CDR1 and CDR2 sequences are DFQATT and SNEGSKA (reference sequence). The CDR3 region has the DNA TGCAGTGAAGCGGGAGCCGACGAGCAGTACTTC. The encoded protein is CSEAGADEQYF.

V usage is TRBV11-2 and J usage is TRBJ2-5, with D perhaps TRBD2 (6 bases). The CDR3 consists of 15 residues. CDR1 SGHAT and CDR2 FQNNGV come from the germline V gene. V dropped 2 bases and J dropped 5 bases, with 15 bases sitting between them. The CDR3 reads CASSLFGSAVETQYF. The CDR3 nucleotides read TGTGCCAGCAGCTTATTCGGGAGCGCGGTCGAGACCCAGTACTTC.

This chain uses TRBV6-6 with TRBJ1-5; tentative D call: TRBD1 (5 bases). The CDR3 is 13 residues long. The germline V gene has CDR1 MNHNY and CDR2 SVGAGI (reference sequence). V was pared by 2 bases and J by 7 bases, with 9 bases between. The chain's CDR3 is CASSYGQNQPQHF. The CDR3 bases are TGTGCCAGCAGTTACGGACAAAACCAGCCCCAGCATTTT.

The gene calls are TRBV20-1 and TRBJ2-7; tentative D call: TRBD1 (6 bases). Germline loops: CDR1 DFQATT, CDR2 SNEGSKA (reference sequence). Trimming took 5 bases from V and 3 from J, leaving 11 bases between them. This CDR3 is 12 amino acids long. CDR3 protein: CSAARGFYEQYF. Written as DNA, the CDR3 is TGCAGTGCTGCTAGGGGGTTCTACGAGCAGTACTTC.

This rearrangement joins TRBV7-2 to TRBJ1-2; D call uncertain. Germline values: CDR1 SGHTA, CDR2 FQGNSA. The V end was cut by 6 bases, the J end by 0 bases, with 14 bases between. The CDR3 sequence is 15 residues long. CDR3 sequence: CASSLPVVANYGYTF. In DNA form, the CDR3 reads TGTGCCAGCAGTCTACCCGTCGTAGCTAACTATGGCTACACCTTC. Together with reference TRBV7-2 and TRBJ1-2, the CDR3 gives the full variable domain: GAGVSQSPSNKVTEKGKDVELRCDPISGHTALYWYRQSLGQGLEFLIYFQGNSAPDKSGLPSDRFSAERTGGSVSTLTIQRTQQEDSAVYLCASSLPVVANYGYTFGSGTRLTVV.

J is TRBJ2-7 and V is TRBV6-2 or TRBV6-3; 7 bases line up with TRBD2. Germline V gives CDR1 MNHEY, CDR2 SVGEGT. The CDR3 extends over 15 amino acids. V shed 2 bases, J shed 3 bases, and the junction held 7 bases outside the gene matches. Written as DNA, the CDR3 is TGTGCCAGCAGTTACCTAGCGGCTCCAATCTACGAGCAGTACTTC. As protein: CASSYLAAPIYEQYF.

This sequence joins TRBV27 and TRBJ1-1; D possibly corresponds to TRBD1 (5 bases). Germline CDR1 and CDR2: MNHEY and SMNVEV (reference sequence). V lost 2 bases, J lost 7 bases, and 20 bases lay in between. This CDR3 is built from 16 residues. The CDR3 here is CASSLKGEAQVREAFF. The CDR3 nucleotides are TGTGCCAGCAGTTTAAAAGGGGAGGCTCAGGTACGTGAAGCTTTCTTT.

The chain is built from TRBV7-3 and TRBJ1-1; D possibly corresponds to TRBD1 (5 bases). Looked up from germline, CDR1 is SGHTA and CDR2 is FQGTGA. Deletions cut 5 bases from V and 6 bases from J, with 25 bases between. The CDR3 runs 17 residues. CDR3 sequence: CASSLSGGPTSPAEAFF. The CDR3, as DNA: TGTGCCAGCAGCCTTTCTGGGGGACCCACATCTCCCGCTGAAGCTTTCTTT.

The CDR3 region is CASSFRLAGGPDTQYF. The CDR3 region has the DNA TGTGCCAGCAGCTTTCGACTAGCGGGGGGGCCAGATACGCAGTATTTT. The chain employs TRBV7-8 and TRBJ2-3; TRBD2 matches at 14 bases. In germline, CDR1 is SGHVS, CDR2 FQNEAQ. V trimming: 3 bases; J trimming: 4 bases; junction bases outside the gene matches: 3. The CDR3 has 16 residues.